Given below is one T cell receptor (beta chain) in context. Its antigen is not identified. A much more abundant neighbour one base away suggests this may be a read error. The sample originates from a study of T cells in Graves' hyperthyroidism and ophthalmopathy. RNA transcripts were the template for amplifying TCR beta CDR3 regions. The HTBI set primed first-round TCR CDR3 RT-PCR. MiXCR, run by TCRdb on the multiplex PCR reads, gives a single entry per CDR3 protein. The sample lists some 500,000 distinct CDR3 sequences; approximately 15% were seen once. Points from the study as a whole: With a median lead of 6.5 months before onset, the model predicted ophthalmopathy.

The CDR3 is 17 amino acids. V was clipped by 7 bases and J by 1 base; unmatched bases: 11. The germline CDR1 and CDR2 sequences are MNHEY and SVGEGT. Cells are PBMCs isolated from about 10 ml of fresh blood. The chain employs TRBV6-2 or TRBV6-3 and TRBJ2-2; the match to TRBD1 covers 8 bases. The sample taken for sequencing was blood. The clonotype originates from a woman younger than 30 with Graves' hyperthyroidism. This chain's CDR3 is CASIATGGTGNTGELFF. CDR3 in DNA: TGTGCCAGCATAGCTACTGGGGGGACAGGGAACACCGGGGAGCTGTTTTTT.